Many counts were recorded for the clone carrying this T cell receptor beta chain. A second PCR of 7 to 11 cycles used a sample-barcoded 5' primer and a J-beta primer mix. TCRdb processed the 5' RACE reads anew with MiXCR; each CDR3 protein has one entry. Of approximately 680,000 distinct CDR3 sequences in the sample, roughly 32% were seen once. This record comes from a study of blood T cells in healthy people across ages. This CDR3 spans 15 amino acids. The ends were cut back, 3 bases at V and 2 bases at J, with 14 bases in the middle. The germline V gene encodes CDR1 MDHEN and CDR2 SYDVKM. The chain employs TRBV28 and TRBJ2-7; tentative D call: TRBD2 (5 bases). Sequencing was done on a sample of blood. The source is a woman at least 80 years old in good health. As DNA, the CDR3 is TGTGCCAGCAGTTTGAGAGGGCTAAGGGCCTACGAGCAGTACTTC. This translates into CASSLRGLRAYEQYF.